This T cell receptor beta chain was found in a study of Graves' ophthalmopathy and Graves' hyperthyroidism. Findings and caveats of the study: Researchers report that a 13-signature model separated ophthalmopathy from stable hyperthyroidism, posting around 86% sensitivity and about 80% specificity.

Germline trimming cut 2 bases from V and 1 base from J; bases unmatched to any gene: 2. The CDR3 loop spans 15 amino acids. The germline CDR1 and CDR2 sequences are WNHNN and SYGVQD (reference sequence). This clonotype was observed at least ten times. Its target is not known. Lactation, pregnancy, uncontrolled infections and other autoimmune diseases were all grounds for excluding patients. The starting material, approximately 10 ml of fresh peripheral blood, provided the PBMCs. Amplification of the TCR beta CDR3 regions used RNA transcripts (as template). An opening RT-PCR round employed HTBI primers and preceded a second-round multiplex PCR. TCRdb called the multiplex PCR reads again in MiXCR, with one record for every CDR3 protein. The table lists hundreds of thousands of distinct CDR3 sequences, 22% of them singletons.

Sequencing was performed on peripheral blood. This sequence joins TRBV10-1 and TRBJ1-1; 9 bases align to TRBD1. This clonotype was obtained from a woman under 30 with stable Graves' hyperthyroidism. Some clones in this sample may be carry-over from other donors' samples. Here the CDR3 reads CASSENRGRNTEAFF. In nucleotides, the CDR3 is TGCGCCAGCAGTGAGAACAGGGGGCGGAACACTGAAGCTTTCTTT.